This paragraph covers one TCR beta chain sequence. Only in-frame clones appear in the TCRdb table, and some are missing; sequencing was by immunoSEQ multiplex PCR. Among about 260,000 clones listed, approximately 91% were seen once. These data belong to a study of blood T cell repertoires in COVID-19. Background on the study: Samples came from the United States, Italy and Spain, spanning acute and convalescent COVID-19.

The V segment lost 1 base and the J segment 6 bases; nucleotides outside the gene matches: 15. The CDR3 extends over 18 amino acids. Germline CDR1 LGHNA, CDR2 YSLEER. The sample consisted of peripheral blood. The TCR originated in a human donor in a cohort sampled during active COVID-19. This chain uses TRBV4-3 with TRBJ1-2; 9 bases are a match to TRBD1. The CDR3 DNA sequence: TGCGCCAGCAGCCAAGCAATGAATAACAGGGGGCAAAACGATGGCTACACCTTC. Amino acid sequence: CASSQAMNNRGQNDGYTF.